The clone carrying this TCR beta chain was observed a handful of times. The antigen remains undetermined. Sorted populations were all over 98% pure. The data are from a study of beta chain features in type 1 diabetes. The authors reverse transcribed all of the isolated RNA, so sequencing captured expressed TCRB transcripts. Measured with immunoSEQ multiplex PCR; TCRdb has only the in-frame clones, and not every one. This table holds about 160,000 clones, roughly 8.1% found once. Overall study findings and caveats: cDNA sequencing could over-represent cells with high TCR expression. Lower insertion and higher deletion counts appeared at VDJ junctions in type 1 diabetes patients.

The receptor's source is a man aged 18 to 35 in good health. The specimen was central memory CD4+ T cells from blood.

The CDR3 bases are TGCGCCAGCAGCTCACGGGTCTTAGCGGGGACGAACACCGGGGAGCTGTTTTTT. Translated, it gives CASSSRVLAGTNTGELFF. This chain connects TRBV5-1 to TRBJ2-2; TRBD2 aligns across 8 bases. This CDR3 region has 18 residues. J gave up 0 bases and V 3 bases, and 10 bases lay outside the gene matches. From germline, CDR1 is SGHRS and CDR2 YFSETQ.